This entry lists 3 T cell receptor beta chains sequenced from one sample in a study of OX40 agonist ivuxolimab in advanced cancers. The repertoire was sequenced with immunoSEQ multiplex PCR; TCRdb's copy has only in-frame clones and lacks some. The sample lists approximately 86,000 clones, roughly 92% occurring once. This specimen was CD4+ or CD8+ T cells sorted from blood, taken in a trial of the OX40 agonist ivuxolimab. These receptors all stem from an adult with an advanced solid tumor such as melanoma, head and neck, liver or kidney cancer.

The chain recombines TRBV28 with TRBJ1-2; no clear D gene. Between the trimmed V and J ends, which lost 3 bases and 2 bases, there was a span of 10 bases. The CDR3 is 14 residues long. From germline, CDR1 is MDHEN and CDR2 SYDVKM. The CDR3 reads CASSLQATNYGYTF. The CDR3 DNA follows: TGTGCCAGCAGTTTGCAGGCTACCAACTATGGCTACACCTTC.

V usage is TRBV5-1 and J usage is TRBJ2-1; 7 nucleotides agree with TRBD2. The CDR3 is 14 residues long. Germline V gene lookup returns CDR1 SGHRS and CDR2 YFSETQ. V shed 6 bases, J shed 5 bases, and the junction held 8 bases outside the gene matches. CDR3 bases: TGCGCCAGCAACTGGGGGGAGGGCCACAATGAGCAGTTCTTC. Translation: CASNWGEGHNEQFF.

The chain recombines TRBV4-1 with TRBJ1-3; D is possibly TRBD1 (6 bases). V dropped 2 bases and J dropped 0 bases, with 14 bases sitting between them. Germline V gives CDR1 MGHRA, CDR2 YSYEKL. The CDR3 loop spans 17 amino acids. The DNA of the CDR3 is TGCGCCAGCAGCCAACGGGGGGGCTGGGGCTCTGGAAACACCATATATTTT. Translated: CASSQRGGWGSGNTIYF.